This is a list of T cell receptor beta chains from one sample in a study of blood T cell repertoires in COVID-19. The data were produced by immunoSEQ multiplex PCR, yet TCRdb's version contains in-frame clones alone and is incomplete. This sample has 150,000 or so clones, with over 70% found just once. Sequencing was carried out using peripheral blood. The receptors derive from a man older than 75 with acute or convalescent COVID-19. CDR3s include the opening cysteine and the closing phenylalanine or tryptophan. The order of the fields is D gene, V gene, J gene, clone size, CDR3 DNA, CDR3 protein. A D gene is named only where the DNA matches it firmly. Clone size appears in some rows only: once, few, many, or a class for an expanded clone.

TRBD1,TRBV28,TRBJ1-6,.,TGTGCCAGCAGTTTAGCACAGGGGTATGATTCACCCCTCCACTTT,CASSLAQGYDSPLHF
.,TRBV19,TRBJ1-2,.,TGTGCCAGTAGTATTGCAGGGGACAACTATGGCTACACCTTC,CASSIAGDNYGYTF
TRBD1,TRBV3-1/TRBV3-2,TRBJ2-3,.,TGTGCCAGCAGCCGGACAGGGGGGTCTGGTACGCAGTATTTT,CASSRTGGSGTQYF
.,TRBV7-8,TRBJ1-1,.,TGTGCCAGCAGCTTAGTTCCCAGGAACACTGAAGCTTTCTTT,CASSLVPRNTEAFF
TRBD1,TRBV28,TRBJ1-5,.,TGTGCCACCGATTTACAGGGGGATCAGCCCCAGCATTTT,CATDLQGDQPQHF
.,TRBV30,TRBJ2-2,.,TGTGCCGGAAGGACACCCAAGAACACCGGGGAGCTGTTTTTT,CAGRTPKNTGELFF
.,TRBV5-4,TRBJ2-4,.,TGTGCCAGCAGCTCGGGACTGCTAGCCAAAAACATTCAGTACTTC,CASSSGLLAKNIQYF
TRBD2,TRBV7-9,TRBJ2-5,few,TGTGCCAGCAGCTTAGGGGCTAGCGGGATTGAGACCCAGTACTTC,CASSLGASGIETQYF
TRBD1,TRBV30,TRBJ1-5,.,TGTGCCTGGAGTGCCCCCGGGACAGATAATCAGCCCCAGCATTTT,CAWSAPGTDNQPQHF
.,TRBV7-9,TRBJ2-2,.,TGTGCCAGCAGCCCTGACAGGCCCTCGAACACCGGGGAGCTGTTTTTT,CASSPDRPSNTGELFF
.,TRBV18,TRBJ1-2,.,TGTGCCAGCTCCCCTATTCCCGCGACCACAGACTATGGCTACACCTTC,CASSPIPATTDYGYTF
.,TRBV5-6,TRBJ1-5,.,TGTGCCAGCAGCTTGGAGCCGGGAGGTCAGCCCCAGCATTTT,CASSLEPGGQPQHF
TRBD1,TRBV7-9,TRBJ1-4,.,TGTGCCAGCAGCCCACGCCGGGACAGGACATTTAGAGCAGGAGAAAAACTGTTTTTT,CASSPRRDRTFRAGEKLFF
.,TRBV18,TRBJ2-5,.,TGTGCCAGCTCACCAATACAGGCCAAAGAGACCCAGTACTTC,CASSPIQAKETQYF
TRBD1,TRBV11-2,TRBJ1-6,few,TGTGCCAGCAGCTTAGCCTCTCCGGGACAGGGGTCCTATAATTCACCCCTCCACTTT,CASSLASPGQGSYNSPLHF
TRBD1,TRBV19,TRBJ2-3,.,TGTGCCACCGGGGACAGGGGGCATGCAGATACGCAGTATTTT,CATGDRGHADTQYF
.,TRBV29-1,TRBJ1-1,.,TGCAGCCTCACGGACCAACCAGGGTTTGGAGAGGCTTTCTTT,CSLTDQPGFGEAFF
.,TRBV5-6,TRBJ1-2,.,TGTGCCAGCAGCTTGCTAGGGGCTGCGGGAGGTAGCTATGGCTACACCTTC,CASSLLGAAGGSYGYTF
.,TRBV3-1/TRBV3-2,TRBJ2-2,.,TGTGCCAGCAGCCAAGGCGGCCGGGAGCTGTTTTTT,CASSQGGRELFF
.,TRBV7-6,TRBJ2-7,.,TGTGCCAGCTCCCTCGGAGATGGCGGGACGGGGTCGCGGCAGTACTTC,CASSLGDGGTGSRQYF
TRBD2,TRBV5-5,TRBJ2-1,.,TGTGCCAGCAGCTTATGGACTAGCGGGAGACGGAATGAGCAGTTCTTC,CASSLWTSGRRNEQFF
.,TRBV4-1,TRBJ1-5,once,TGCGCCAGCAGCCAAGATTTCGGGGGGCCCCAGCATTTT,CASSQDFGGPQHF
TRBD1,TRBV5-1,TRBJ2-5,.,TGCGCCAGCAGCTCGGGTGGGACAGGGATGAAGACCCAGTACTTC,CASSSGGTGMKTQYF
.,TRBV23-1,TRBJ2-1,.,TGCGCCAGCAGTCACACGACAGAACTACCCCCATACAATGAGCAGTTCTTC,CASSHTTELPPYNEQFF